This entry lists 27 T cell receptor beta chains sequenced from one sample in a study of human T cells and chemical hapten exposure. Time point described: pre-sensitization, week 0. The treatment is: therapeutic diphenylcyclopropenone sensitization with weekly scalp DPC. TCRdb re-called the RACE reads with MiXCR, one entry per CDR3 protein. The sample lists 50,000 to 70,000 distinct CDR3 sequences; more than 8% were seen once. The source was whole blood, collected in connection with sensitization to the hapten diphenylcyclopropenone (DPC). These receptors were taken from a man aged 40-49 years with alopecia areata. Some clones in this sample may be carry-over from other donors' samples.

This clonotype was counted many times. The chain joins TRBV28 to TRBJ2-7; 7 nucleotides agree with TRBD2. Germline CDR1 MDHEN, CDR2 SYDVKM. The CDR3 contains 15 residues. V was pared by 6 bases and J by 7 bases, with 15 bases of the junction left unmatched. This chain's CDR3 is CASRPQGGESREQYF. The CDR3 DNA reads TGTGCCAGCAGACCCCAGGGAGGGGAGAGTAGGGAGCAGTACTTC. Combining the CDR3 with reference TRBV28 and TRBJ2-7 gives the whole variable domain DVKVTQSSRYLVKRTGEKVFLECVQDMDHENMFWYRQDPGLGLRLIYFSYDVKMKEKGDIPEGYSVSREKKERFSLILESASTNQTSMYLCASRPQGGESREQYFGPGTRLTVT.

This chain uses TRBV27 with TRBJ1-6, with a weak D call TRBD1 (5 bases). The V end lost 0 bases, the J end lost 10 bases, and 13 bases lay between the germline ends. The length of the CDR3 is 15 residues. Per germline, CDR1 MNHEY and CDR2 SMNVEV (reference sequence). The CDR3 loop reads CASSLSRGVGSPLHF. CDR3 coding DNA: TGTGCCAGCAGTTTATCGAGAGGGGTTGGGTCACCCCTCCACTTT.

This clonotype appeared many times. The V and J genes are TRBV24-1 and TRBJ2-3, with D unresolved. Trimming removed 9 bases from V and 3 bases from J, with 12 bases in between. Germline V CDR1 and CDR2: KGHDR, SFDVKD. The CDR3 runs 13 residues. In DNA form, the CDR3 reads TGTGCCACCGGACCTCCTAAGACAGATACGCAGTATTTT. It encodes CATGPPKTDTQYF.

This clonotype came up many times. The chain combines TRBV27 with TRBJ1-2; 7 bases line up with TRBD1. V lost 2 bases to trimming and J lost 5 bases; unmatched junction nucleotides: 17. Looked up from germline, CDR1 is MNHEY and CDR2 is SMNVEV (reference sequence). The CDR3 runs 18 residues. DNA for the CDR3: TGTGCCAGCAGTTTAAAATGGCCAGGGGGTACGAACTATTATGGCTACACCTTC. Its translation: CASSLKWPGGTNYYGYTF.

This clonotype was counted many times. Mismatch with germline at one junction end may stem from a read error. The rearrangement uses TRBV7-2 and TRBJ2-1; 12 bases map to TRBD2. Germline CDR1 and CDR2: SGHTA and FQGNSA. The CDR3 runs to 15 residues. The CDR3 loop reads CASSPGLAGYNKQFF. The CDR3 DNA is TGTGCCAGCAGCCCTGGACTAGCGGGGTACAATAAGCAGTTCTTC.

In its sample, this clonotype was seen many times. The gene calls are TRBV4-1 and TRBJ2-6; TRBD2 might be the D (6 bases). The CDR3 sequence is 16 residues long. The germline V and J ends were trimmed by 3 bases and 0 bases, with 9 bases remaining between them. Germline V gene data show CDR1 as MGHRA and CDR2 as YSYEKL. This CDR3 reads CASSQSGGSGANVLTF. Here the CDR3 DNA reads TGCGCCAGCAGCCAGTCCGGGGGCTCTGGGGCCAACGTCCTGACTTTC.

The sample holds many counts of this clonotype. The rearrangement joins TRBV6-2 or TRBV6-3 to TRBJ2-1; 12 nucleotides agree with TRBD2. Looked up from germline, CDR1 is MNHEY and CDR2 is SVGEGT. V lost 6 bases to trimming and J lost 7 bases; unmatched junction nucleotides: 16. The length of the CDR3 is 18 residues. Written as DNA, the CDR3 is TGTGCCAGCAGCCAAAAGATACGGACTAGCGGGATTGGGAATGAGCAGTTCTTC. It translates to CASSQKIRTSGIGNEQFF.

This clonotype showed up many times. The rearrangement uses TRBV28 and TRBJ1-2; D gene uncertain. The V and J ends lost 6 bases and 6 bases respectively, with 14 bases between them. The CDR3 has 13 amino acids. CDR1 and CDR2 from the germline V gene are MDHEN and SYDVKM. DNA for the CDR3: TGTGCCAGCAGCCCGTACGGGCTTGATGGCTACACCTTC. Encoded protein: CASSPYGLDGYTF.

This clonotype has a handful of counts. The rearrangement links TRBV20-1 to TRBJ2-5, with D uncertain. Per germline, CDR1 DFQATT and CDR2 SNEGSKA (reference sequence). Trimming removed 0 bases from V and 6 bases from J, with 17 bases in between. There are 15 residues in the CDR3. This CDR3 reads CSARDWSASAQTQYF. For the CDR3, the DNA is TGCAGTGCTAGAGATTGGTCAGCGTCAGCACAGACCCAGTACTTC.

The chain couples TRBV12-3 or TRBV12-4 to TRBJ2-2; 10 positions agree with TRBD2. V trimming: 6 bases; J trimming: 4 bases; junction bases outside the gene matches: 17. This CDR3 spans 19 amino acids. The CDR3: CASRKKREGSARGTGELFF. In nucleotides, the CDR3 is TGTGCCAGCAGGAAAAAGCGGGAGGGGTCGGCTCGAGGCACCGGGGAGCTGTTTTTT.

This clonotype was counted at least ten times. This chain uses TRBV9 with TRBJ2-7, with D uncertain. Germline V gene sequence: CDR1 SGDLS, CDR2 YYNGEE. V shed 0 bases and J shed 4 bases, with 5 bases lying between them. This CDR3 has 12 residues. The CDR3 sequence is CASSVVRYEQYF. CDR3 coding DNA: TGTGCCAGCAGCGTAGTCAGGTACGAGCAGTACTTC.

This clonotype was observed a handful of times. V gene TRBV28 combines with J gene TRBJ1-3; D not certain. There are 13 residues in the CDR3. Germline V gives CDR1 MDHEN, CDR2 SYDVKM. V lost 6 bases and J 3 bases, leaving 9 bases between the germline ends. CDR3 residues: CASSGFVGNTIYF. The CDR3 nucleotides are TGTGCCAGCAGCGGATTCGTTGGAAACACCATATATTTT.

This clonotype has a count of ten or more. The CDR3 nucleotides are TGCGCCAGCAGCCAAACCGGGACTAGCGGTCAAGAGACCCAGTACTTC. This sequence encodes CASSQTGTSGQETQYF. The chain uses TRBV4-1 and TRBJ2-5, with 11 bases aligning to TRBD2. The CDR3 is 16 amino acids. Per the germline V gene, CDR1 is MGHRA and CDR2 is YSYEKL. J gave up 2 bases and V 2 bases, and 4 bases lay outside the gene matches.

Many counts were recorded for this clonotype. The V call is TRBV5-1, the J call TRBJ2-7, with TRBD2 matching over 11 bases. CDR1 and CDR2 (germline): SGHRS, YFSETQ. Losses at the gene ends were 3 bases for V and 2 bases for J; bases not matched to a gene: 4. This CDR3 spans 15 amino acids. CDR3 amino acids: CASSSGLADAYEQYF. CDR3 sequence (DNA): TGCGCCAGCAGCTCGGGACTAGCGGACGCCTACGAGCAGTACTTC. The variable domain in full, completed from reference TRBV5-1 and TRBJ2-7, reads KAGVTQTPRYLIKTRGQQVTLSCSPISGHRSVSWYQQTPGQGLQFLFEYFSETQRNKGNFPGRFSGRQFSNSRSEMNVSTLELGDSALYLCASSSGLADAYEQYFGPGTRLTVT.

V gene TRBV3-1 combines with J gene TRBJ2-4; 8 bases agree with TRBD2. Germline-derived CDR1 and CDR2 are LGHDT and YNNKEL (reference sequence). The length of the CDR3 is 15 residues. V lost 4 bases, J lost 3 bases, and 5 bases stayed unmatched. The CDR3 DNA sequence: TGTGCCAGCAGCCCTGAAGCGGGAGTCAAAAACATTCAGTACTTC. Protein: CASSPEAGVKNIQYF.

V gene TRBV20-1 combines with J gene TRBJ1-3; D is unresolved. The length of the CDR3 is 13 residues. V was shortened by 2 bases and J by 6 bases, with 11 bases between the two germline ends. Germline V gene lookup returns CDR1 DFQATT and CDR2 SNEGSKA (reference sequence). The CDR3 here is CSARMGTENTIYF. Here the CDR3 DNA reads TGCAGTGCTAGAATGGGCACTGAAAACACCATATATTTT.

In this sample, this clonotype turned up many times. This sequence joins TRBV7-8 and TRBJ2-3; TRBD2 matches at 8 bases. Germline V lookup: CDR1 SGHVS, CDR2 FQNEAQ. J lost 7 bases, V lost 0 bases, and 6 bases had no gene match. This CDR3 has 15 amino acids. This CDR3 is CASSLAGSGSNTQYF. The CDR3 region has the DNA TGTGCCAGCAGCTTAGCCGGAAGCGGGAGTAATACGCAGTATTTT.

This clonotype was seen a few times. The rearrangement links TRBV11-3 to TRBJ2-2, with D unresolved. Germline lookup yields CDR1 SGHNT and CDR2 YENEEA. V lost 4 bases and J lost 5, with 14 bases in between. CDR3 length: 15 amino acids. CDR3 sequence (DNA): TGTGCCAGCAGCTGGTCTGGGGATTGGACCGGGGAGCTGTTTTTT. This translates into CASSWSGDWTGELFF.

This clonotype was observed at least ten times. The V and J genes are TRBV7-9 and TRBJ2-7, with 11 bases that match TRBD2. This CDR3 has 14 amino acids. Germline V CDR1 and CDR2: SEHNR, FQNEAQ (reference sequence). V was clipped by 4 bases and J by 3 bases; unmatched bases: 2. The CDR3: CASSSGLAVYEQYF. In DNA form, the CDR3 reads TGTGCCAGCAGCTCGGGACTAGCGGTCTACGAGCAGTACTTC.

This clonotype turned up a few times. The chain links TRBV10-1 to TRBJ2-7, with D maybe TRBD1 (5 bases). Germline V gene lookup returns CDR1 WNHNN and CDR2 SYGVQD (reference sequence). The germline V and J ends were trimmed by 5 bases and 3 bases, with 11 bases remaining between them. The CDR3 is 13 residues long. The CDR3 DNA is TGCGCCAGCAGTAGGGGTATAAACTACGAGCAGTACTTC. Encoded protein: CASSRGINYEQYF.

This clonotype was counted many times. V is TRBV29-1 and J is TRBJ2-5; no definite D call. V was pared by 2 bases and J by 1 base, with 11 bases between. The CDR3 runs to 14 residues. Looked up from germline, CDR1 is SQVTM and CDR2 is ANQGSEA. CDR3 amino acids: CSVERSGFQETQYF. The CDR3, as DNA: TGCAGCGTTGAAAGGAGTGGGTTCCAAGAGACCCAGTACTTC. The full variable domain, rest sourced from reference TRBV29-1 and TRBJ2-5, is SAVISQKPSRDICQRGTSLTIQCQVDSQVTMMFWYRQQPGQSLTLIATANQGSEATYESGFVIDKFPISRPNLTFSTLTVSNMSPEDSSIYLCSVERSGFQETQYFGPGTRLLVL.

This chain uses TRBV28 with TRBJ1-2; D perhaps matches TRBD1 (6 bases). The CDR3 consists of 13 residues. Germline values: CDR1 MDHEN, CDR2 SYDVKM. Trimming pared 10 bases from V and 7 bases from J, leaving 19 bases between. Written as DNA, the CDR3 is TGTGCCACCCGGGCAACAGGGCAGTCTGGCTACACCTTC. Its translation is CATRATGQSGYTF.

In its sample, this clonotype was seen a few times. This chain uses TRBV30 with TRBJ2-1; 7 bases line up with TRBD2. Germline V CDR1 and CDR2: GTSNPN, SVGIG (reference sequence). This CDR3 has 14 amino acids. The V segment lost 4 bases and the J segment 7 bases; nucleotides outside the gene matches: 10. The CDR3 protein is CAWTSLTSWNEQFF. DNA of the CDR3: TGTGCCTGGACCTCTTTGACTAGCTGGAATGAGCAGTTCTTC.

V is TRBV29-1 and J is TRBJ2-7, with a weak D call TRBD1 (6 bases). Trimming removed 4 bases from V and 0 bases from J, with 7 bases in between. The CDR3 extends over 12 amino acids. Germline values: CDR1 SQVTM, CDR2 ANQGSEA. The CDR3 bases are TGCAGCGTTGGGGGGCCCTCCTACGAGCAGTACTTC. Translated: CSVGGPSYEQYF.

This clonotype has a handful of counts. The chain combines TRBV20-1 with TRBJ2-1, with D maybe TRBD2 (6 bases). This CDR3 comprises 14 residues. CDR1 and CDR2 from the germline V gene are DFQATT and SNEGSKA (reference sequence). V was shortened by 0 bases and J by 11 bases, with 17 bases between the two germline ends. The CDR3 loop reads CSARETSPGVKQFF. CDR3 sequence (DNA): TGCAGTGCTAGAGAAACTAGCCCGGGAGTGAAGCAGTTCTTC.

CDR3 sequence (DNA): TGTGCCAGCAGCTTAGGGGGCGGGGGCCAGCCCCAGCATTTT. Translated, it gives CASSLGGGGQPQHF. The chain links TRBV7-8 to TRBJ1-5; D may be TRBD1 (6 bases). V lost 1 base to trimming and J lost 7 bases, with 11 bases between them. The CDR3 totals 14 residues. CDR1 SGHVS and CDR2 FQNEAQ come from the germline V gene.

This clonotype showed up just a few times. V gene TRBV11-2 combines with J gene TRBJ2-7; D gene unclear. Trimming removed 2 bases at V and 5 bases at J, with 16 bases between. Germline V gene data show CDR1 as SGHAT and CDR2 as FQNNGV. The CDR3 is 15 amino acids. The CDR3 sequence is CASSLRLVLNNEQYF. As DNA, the CDR3 is TGTGCCAGCAGCTTACGGTTGGTTTTGAACAACGAGCAGTACTTC.